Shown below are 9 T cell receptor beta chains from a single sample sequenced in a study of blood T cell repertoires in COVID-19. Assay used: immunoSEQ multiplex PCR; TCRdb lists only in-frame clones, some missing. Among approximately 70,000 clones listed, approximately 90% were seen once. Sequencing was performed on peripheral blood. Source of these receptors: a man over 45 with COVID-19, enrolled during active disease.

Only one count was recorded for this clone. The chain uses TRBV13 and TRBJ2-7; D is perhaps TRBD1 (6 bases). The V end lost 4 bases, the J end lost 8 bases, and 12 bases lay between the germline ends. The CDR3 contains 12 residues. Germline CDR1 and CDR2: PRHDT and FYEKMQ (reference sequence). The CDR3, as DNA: TGTGCCAGCAGCTCAGGACGGGACAAGCAGTACTTC. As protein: CASSSGRDKQYF.

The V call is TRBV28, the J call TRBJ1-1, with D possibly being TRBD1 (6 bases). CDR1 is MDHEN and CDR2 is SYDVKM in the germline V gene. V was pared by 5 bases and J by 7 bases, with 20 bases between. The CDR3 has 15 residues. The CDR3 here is CASSLSPGTISEAFF. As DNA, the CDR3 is TGTGCCAGCAGTCTTTCCCCCGGGACAATTAGTGAAGCTTTCTTT.

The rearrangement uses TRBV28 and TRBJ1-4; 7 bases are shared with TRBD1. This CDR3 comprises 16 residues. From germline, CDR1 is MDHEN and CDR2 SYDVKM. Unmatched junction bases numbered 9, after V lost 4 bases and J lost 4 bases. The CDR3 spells CASSSLRGGLNEKLFF. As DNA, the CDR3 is TGTGCCAGCAGTTCCCTTAGAGGGGGCCTTAATGAAAAACTGTTTTTT.

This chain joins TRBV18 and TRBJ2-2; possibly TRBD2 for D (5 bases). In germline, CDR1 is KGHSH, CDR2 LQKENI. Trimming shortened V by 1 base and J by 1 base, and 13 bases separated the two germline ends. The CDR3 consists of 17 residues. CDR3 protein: CASSPLLSSGNTGELFF. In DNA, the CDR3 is TGTGCCAGCTCACCACTATTGAGCAGCGGGAACACCGGGGAGCTGTTTTTT.

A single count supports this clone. Here the CDR3 reads CASSLGTGTGAFF. Written as DNA, the CDR3 is TGTGCCAGCAGCTTAGGGACAGGGACCGGAGCTTTCTTT. The chain uses TRBV7-9 and TRBJ1-1; 8 bases line up with TRBD1. This CDR3 is built from 13 residues. Germline assignment: CDR1 SEHNR and CDR2 FQNEAQ (reference sequence). The junction had 5 bases not matched to a gene; V was cut back by 1 base and J by 10 bases.

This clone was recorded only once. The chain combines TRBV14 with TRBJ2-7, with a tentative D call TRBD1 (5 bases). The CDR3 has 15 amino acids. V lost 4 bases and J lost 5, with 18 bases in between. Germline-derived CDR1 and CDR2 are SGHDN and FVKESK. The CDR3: CASSPKTRVLHEQYV. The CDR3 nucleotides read TGTGCCAGCAGCCCGAAGACCAGGGTTCTTCACGAGCAGTACGTC.

CDR3 coding DNA: TGTGCCAGCAGCTTGGCGGCGGGAGTTTCGGAGACCCAGTACTTC. Protein: CASSLAAGVSETQYF. The V call is TRBV5-4, the J call TRBJ2-5, with 7 bases matching TRBD2. Germline-derived CDR1 and CDR2 are SGHNT and YYREEE (reference sequence). The CDR3 extends over 15 amino acids. After removal of 0 bases from V and 5 bases from J, the junction contained 7 bases not matched to a gene.

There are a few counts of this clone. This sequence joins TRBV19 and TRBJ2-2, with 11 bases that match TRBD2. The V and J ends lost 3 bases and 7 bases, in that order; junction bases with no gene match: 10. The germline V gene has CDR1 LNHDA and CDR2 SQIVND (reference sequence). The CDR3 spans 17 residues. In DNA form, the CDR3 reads TGTGCCAGTAGTATCCTATCTAGCGGGAGGTCTTACGGGGAGCTGTTTTTT. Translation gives CASSILSSGRSYGELFF.

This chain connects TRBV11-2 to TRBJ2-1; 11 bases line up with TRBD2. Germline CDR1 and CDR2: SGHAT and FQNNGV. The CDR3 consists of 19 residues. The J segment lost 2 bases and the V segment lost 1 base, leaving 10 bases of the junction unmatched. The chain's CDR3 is CASSLAAPLAGDAYNEQFF. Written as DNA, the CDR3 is TGTGCCAGCAGCTTAGCCGCCCCACTAGCGGGAGACGCCTACAATGAGCAGTTCTTC.